This TCR beta chain was profiled in a study of T cell repertoires in cytomegalovirus infection. Overall study: Matching HLA type, along with CMV infection, was indicated by public TCR beta signatures. Findings and limits, study-wide: Carriers of CMV and the relevant HLA type were discriminated by public TCR beta frequency. HLA-C-restricted CMV clonotypes gave the most frequent clonotype in two of eight donors.

MiXCR, applied by TCRdb to the reads, yields one record per CDR3 protein. The sample holds some 300,000 distinct CDR3 sequences, roughly 15% seen once. The sample holds a few counts of this clonotype. Its antigen is undetermined. The CDR3 totals 13 residues. With 6 bases removed from V and 5 bases from J, the gap between germline ends came to 12 bases. Germline V CDR1 and CDR2: LNHDA, SQIVND (reference sequence). Sequencing input: PBMCs. V usage is TRBV19 and J usage is TRBJ2-3, with D possibly matching TRBD2 (5 bases). The clonotype was recovered from a human donor in good health (CMV status not recorded). Some clones in this sample may be carry-over from other donors' samples. The CDR3 loop is CASSRPGEDTQYF. Written as DNA, the CDR3 is TGTGCCAGTAGCCGCCCCGGGGAAGATACGCAGTATTTT.